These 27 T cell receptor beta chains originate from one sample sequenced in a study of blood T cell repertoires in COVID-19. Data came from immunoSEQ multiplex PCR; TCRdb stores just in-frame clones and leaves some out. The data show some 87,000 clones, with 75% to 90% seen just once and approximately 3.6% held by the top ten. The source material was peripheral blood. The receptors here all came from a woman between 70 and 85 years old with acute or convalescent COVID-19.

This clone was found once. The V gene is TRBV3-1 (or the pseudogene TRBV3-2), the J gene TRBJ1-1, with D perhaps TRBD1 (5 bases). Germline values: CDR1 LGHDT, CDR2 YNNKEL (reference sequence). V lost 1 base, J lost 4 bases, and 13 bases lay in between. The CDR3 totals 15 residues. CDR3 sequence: CASSQGPQGGTEAFF. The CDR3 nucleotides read TGTGCCAGCAGCCAAGGCCCTCAGGGCGGCACTGAAGCTTTCTTT.

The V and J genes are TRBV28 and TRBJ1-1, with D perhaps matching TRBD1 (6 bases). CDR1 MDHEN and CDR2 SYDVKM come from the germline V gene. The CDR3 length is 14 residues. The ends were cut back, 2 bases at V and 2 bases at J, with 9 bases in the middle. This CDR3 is CASSLGQSNTEAFF. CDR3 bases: TGTGCCAGCAGTTTAGGACAGTCTAACACTGAAGCTTTCTTT. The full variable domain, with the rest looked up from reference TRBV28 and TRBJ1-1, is DVKVTQSSRYLVKRTGEKVFLECVQDMDHENMFWYRQDPGLGLRLIYFSYDVKMKEKGDIPEGYSVSREKKERFSLILESASTNQTSMYLCASSLGQSNTEAFFGQGTRLTVV.

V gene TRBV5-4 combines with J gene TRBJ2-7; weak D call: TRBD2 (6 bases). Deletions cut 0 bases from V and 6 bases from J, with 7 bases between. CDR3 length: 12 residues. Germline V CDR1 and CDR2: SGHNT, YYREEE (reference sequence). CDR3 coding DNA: TGTGCCAGCAGCTTGGGGAGGGCCGAGCAGTACGTC. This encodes CASSLGRAEQYV.

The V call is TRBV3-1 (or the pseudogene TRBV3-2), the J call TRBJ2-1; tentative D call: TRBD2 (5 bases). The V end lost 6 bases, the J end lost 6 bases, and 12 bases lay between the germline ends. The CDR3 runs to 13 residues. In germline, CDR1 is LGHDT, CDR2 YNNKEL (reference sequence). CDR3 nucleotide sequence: TGTGCCAGCAGACCGGACTCGACCAATGAGCAGTTCTTC. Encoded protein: CASRPDSTNEQFF.

In nucleotides, the CDR3 is TGTGCCAGCAGACCGGGACAGGGTCATGGCTACACCTTC. Translating it yields CASRPGQGHGYTF. The chain uses TRBV27 and TRBJ1-2; 9 nucleotides match TRBD1. V shed 6 bases and J 6 bases; nucleotides not matched to a gene: 5. The length of the CDR3 is 13 residues. CDR1 is MNHEY and CDR2 is SMNVEV in the germline V gene (reference sequence).

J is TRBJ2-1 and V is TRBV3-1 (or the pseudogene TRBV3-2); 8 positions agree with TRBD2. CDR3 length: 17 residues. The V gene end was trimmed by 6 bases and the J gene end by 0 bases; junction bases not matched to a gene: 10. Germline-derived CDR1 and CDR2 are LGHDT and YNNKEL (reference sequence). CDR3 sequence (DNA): TGTGCCAGCAGTCGGTCGGGGAGCGGGAGCTCCTACAATGAGCAGTTCTTC. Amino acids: CASSRSGSGSSYNEQFF.

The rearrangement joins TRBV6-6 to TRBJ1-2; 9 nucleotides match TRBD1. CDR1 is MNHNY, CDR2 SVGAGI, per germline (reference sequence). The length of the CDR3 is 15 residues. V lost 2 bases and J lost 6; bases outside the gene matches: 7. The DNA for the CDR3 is TGTGCCAGCAGTTACATCCCTGGGACAGGGCATGGCTACACCTTC. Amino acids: CASSYIPGTGHGYTF.

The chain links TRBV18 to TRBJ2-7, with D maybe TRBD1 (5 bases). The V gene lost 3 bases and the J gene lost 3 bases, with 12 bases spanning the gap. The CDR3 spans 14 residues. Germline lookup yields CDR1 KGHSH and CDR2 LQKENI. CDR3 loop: CASSPSTVLYEQYF. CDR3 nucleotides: TGTGCCAGCTCACCCTCGACAGTTCTCTACGAGCAGTACTTC.

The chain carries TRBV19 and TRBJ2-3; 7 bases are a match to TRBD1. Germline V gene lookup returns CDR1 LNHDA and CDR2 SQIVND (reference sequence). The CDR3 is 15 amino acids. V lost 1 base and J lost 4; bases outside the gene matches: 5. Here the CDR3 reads CASSIAWQGADTQYF. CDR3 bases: TGTGCCAGTAGTATAGCTTGGCAGGGGGCAGATACGCAGTATTTT.

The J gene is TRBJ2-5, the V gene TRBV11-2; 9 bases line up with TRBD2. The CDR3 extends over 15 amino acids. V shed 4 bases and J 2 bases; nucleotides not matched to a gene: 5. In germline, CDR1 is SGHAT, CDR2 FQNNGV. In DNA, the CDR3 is TGTGCCAGCAGCTCTCGGACTAGCGCGCAAGAGACCCAGTACTTC. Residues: CASSSRTSAQETQYF.

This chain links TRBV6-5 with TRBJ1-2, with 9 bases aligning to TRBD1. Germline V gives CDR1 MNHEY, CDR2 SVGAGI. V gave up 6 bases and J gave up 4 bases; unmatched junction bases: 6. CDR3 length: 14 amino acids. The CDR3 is CASRRTGETYGYTF. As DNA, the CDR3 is TGTGCCAGCAGGAGGACAGGGGAGACCTATGGCTACACCTTC.

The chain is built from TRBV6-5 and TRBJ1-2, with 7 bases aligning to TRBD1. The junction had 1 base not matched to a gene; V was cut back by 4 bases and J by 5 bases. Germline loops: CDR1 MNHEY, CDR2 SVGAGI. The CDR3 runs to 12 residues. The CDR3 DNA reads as TGTGCCAGCAGTTTGACAGGGTATGGCTACACCTTC. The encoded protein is CASSLTGYGYTF.

The CDR3 here is CASSLGSPLEQYF. The DNA of the CDR3 is TGTGCCAGCAGCTTGGGCTCACCCCTCGAGCAGTACTTC. This chain connects TRBV7-8 to TRBJ2-7, with no clear D. The CDR3 is 13 amino acids. CDR1 is SGHVS and CDR2 is FQNEAQ in the germline V gene. V lost 3 bases, J lost 6 bases, and 12 bases lay in between.

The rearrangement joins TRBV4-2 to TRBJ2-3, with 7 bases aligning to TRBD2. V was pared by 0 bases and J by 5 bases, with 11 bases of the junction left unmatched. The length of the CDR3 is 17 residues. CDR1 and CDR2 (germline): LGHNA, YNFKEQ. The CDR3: CASSQDSLAVPRDTQYF. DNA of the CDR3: TGTGCCAGCAGCCAAGATAGTCTAGCGGTCCCTCGAGATACGCAGTATTTT.

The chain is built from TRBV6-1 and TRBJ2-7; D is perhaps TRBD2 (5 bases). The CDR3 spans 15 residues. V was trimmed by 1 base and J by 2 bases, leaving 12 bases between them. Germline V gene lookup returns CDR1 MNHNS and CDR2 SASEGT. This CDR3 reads CASSEDPAVAYEQYF. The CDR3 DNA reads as TGTGCCAGCAGTGAAGACCCAGCGGTTGCCTACGAGCAGTACTTC.

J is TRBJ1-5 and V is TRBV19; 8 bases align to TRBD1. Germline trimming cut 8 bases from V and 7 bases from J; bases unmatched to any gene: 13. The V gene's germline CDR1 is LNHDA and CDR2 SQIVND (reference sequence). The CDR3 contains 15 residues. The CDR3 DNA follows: TGTGCCAGTTCACCGCAGGGGGCGCTTCGGCAGCCCCAGCATTTT. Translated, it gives CASSPQGALRQPQHF. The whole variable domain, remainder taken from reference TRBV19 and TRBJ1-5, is DGGITQSPKYLFRKEGQNVTLSCEQNLNHDAMYWYRQDPGQGLRLIYYSQIVNDFQKGDIAEGYSVSREKKESFPLTVTSAQKNPTAFYLCASSPQGALRQPQHFGDGTRLSIL.

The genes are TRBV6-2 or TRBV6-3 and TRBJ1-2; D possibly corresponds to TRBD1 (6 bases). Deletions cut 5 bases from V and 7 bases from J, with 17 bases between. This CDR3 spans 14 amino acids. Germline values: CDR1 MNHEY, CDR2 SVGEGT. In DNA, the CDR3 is TGTGCCAGCAGTCCGAACAGGGTCCAGGTTGGCTACACCTTC. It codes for CASSPNRVQVGYTF.

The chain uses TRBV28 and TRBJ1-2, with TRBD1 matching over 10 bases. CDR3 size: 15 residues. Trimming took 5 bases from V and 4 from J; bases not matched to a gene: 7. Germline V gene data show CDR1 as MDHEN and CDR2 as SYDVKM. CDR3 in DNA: TGTGCCAGCAGTAGACCCGGGACAGGGGTCTATGGCTACACCTTC. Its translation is CASSRPGTGVYGYTF.

The CDR3 reads CASSLSGGNSPLHF. DNA for the CDR3: TGTGCCAGCAGTCTTTCAGGGGGAAATTCACCCCTCCACTTT. The chain joins TRBV27 to TRBJ1-6; TRBD1 agrees at 7 bases. Trimming at V came to 5 bases and at J to 7 bases, leaving 5 bases not matched to a gene. Germline CDR1 MNHEY, CDR2 SMNVEV (reference sequence). The CDR3 sequence is 14 residues long.

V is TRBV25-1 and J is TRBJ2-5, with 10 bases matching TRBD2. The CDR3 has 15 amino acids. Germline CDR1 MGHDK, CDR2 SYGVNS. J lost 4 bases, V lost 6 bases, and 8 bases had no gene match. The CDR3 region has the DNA TGTGCCAGCAGACAGCGGGAGGGCCAGGTAGAGACCCAGTACTTC. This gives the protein CASRQREGQVETQYF. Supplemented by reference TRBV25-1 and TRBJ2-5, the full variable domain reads EADIYQTPRYLVIGTGKKITLECSQTMGHDKMYWYQQDPGMELHLIHYSYGVNSTEKGDLSSESTVSRIRTEHFPLTLESARPSHTSQYLCASRQREGQVETQYFGPGTRLLVL.

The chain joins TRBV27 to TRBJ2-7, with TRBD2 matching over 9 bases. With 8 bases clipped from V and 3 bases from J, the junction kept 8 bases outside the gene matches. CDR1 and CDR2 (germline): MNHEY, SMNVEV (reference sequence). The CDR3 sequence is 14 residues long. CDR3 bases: TGTGCCAGCGGCAATAGCGGGAGTAGCTACGAGCAGTACTTC. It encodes CASGNSGSSYEQYF.

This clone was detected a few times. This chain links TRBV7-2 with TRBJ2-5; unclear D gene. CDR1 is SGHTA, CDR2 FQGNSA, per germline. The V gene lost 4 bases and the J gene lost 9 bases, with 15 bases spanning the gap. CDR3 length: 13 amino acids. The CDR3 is CASSSPPVLAQYF. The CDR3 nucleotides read TGTGCCAGCAGCTCCCCCCCCGTTCTTGCCCAGTACTTC.

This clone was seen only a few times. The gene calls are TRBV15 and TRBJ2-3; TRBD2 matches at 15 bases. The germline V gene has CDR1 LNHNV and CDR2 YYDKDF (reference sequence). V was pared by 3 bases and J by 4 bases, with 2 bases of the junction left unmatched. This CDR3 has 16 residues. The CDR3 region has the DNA TGTGCCACCAGCAGCGGACTAGCGGGGGGGTCAGATACGCAGTATTTT. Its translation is CATSSGLAGGSDTQYF.

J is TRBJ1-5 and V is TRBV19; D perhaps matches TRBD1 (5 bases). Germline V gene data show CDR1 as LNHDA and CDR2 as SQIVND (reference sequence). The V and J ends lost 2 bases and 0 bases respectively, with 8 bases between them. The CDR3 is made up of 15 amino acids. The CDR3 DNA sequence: TGTGCCAGTAGTATACGCGGGGGTAGCAATCAGCCCCAGCATTTT. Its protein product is CASSIRGGSNQPQHF. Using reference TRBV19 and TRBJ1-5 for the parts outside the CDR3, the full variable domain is DGGITQSPKYLFRKEGQNVTLSCEQNLNHDAMYWYRQDPGQGLRLIYYSQIVNDFQKGDIAEGYSVSREKKESFPLTVTSAQKNPTAFYLCASSIRGGSNQPQHFGDGTRLSIL.

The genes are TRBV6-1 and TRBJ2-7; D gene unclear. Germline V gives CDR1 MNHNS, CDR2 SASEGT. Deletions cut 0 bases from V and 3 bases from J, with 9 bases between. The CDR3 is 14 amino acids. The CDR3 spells CASSEAPAVYEQYF. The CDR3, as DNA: TGTGCCAGCAGTGAAGCCCCGGCGGTCTACGAGCAGTACTTC.

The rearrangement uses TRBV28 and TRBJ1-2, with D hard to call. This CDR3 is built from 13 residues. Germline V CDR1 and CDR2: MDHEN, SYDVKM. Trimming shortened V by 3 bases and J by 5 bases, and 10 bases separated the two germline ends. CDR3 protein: CASSFGHRYGYTF. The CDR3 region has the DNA TGTGCCAGCAGTTTTGGGCACCGATATGGCTACACCTTC.

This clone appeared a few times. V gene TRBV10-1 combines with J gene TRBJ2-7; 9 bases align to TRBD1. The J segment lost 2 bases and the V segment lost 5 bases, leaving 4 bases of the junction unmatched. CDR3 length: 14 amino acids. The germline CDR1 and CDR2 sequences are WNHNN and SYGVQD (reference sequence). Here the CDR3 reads CASSPGTGPYEQYF. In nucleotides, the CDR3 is TGCGCCAGCAGTCCCGGGACAGGGCCCTACGAGCAGTACTTC.